The clone carrying this T cell receptor beta chain was detected only a few times. Its antigen is not identified. The CDR3 contains 14 residues. The ends were cut back, 8 bases at V and 0 bases at J, with 16 bases in the middle. CDR1 and CDR2 (germline): DFQATT, SNEGSKA (reference sequence). This sample was included in a study of vaccination and CD4 T cells after COVID-19. Sequence data for DNA of cultured CD4+ T cells were generated by the Oncomine TCR Beta short-read assay. TCRdb independently ran MiXCR on the PCR reads; one entry per CDR3 protein. Altogether around 15,000 distinct CDR3 sequences are present, 53% being singletons, with the ten largest covering around 4.2%. As to treatment: approximately 9-day PBMC culture with coronavirus spike peptide pools or control peptides (ViraFEST assay).

The origin of this receptor is a human donor who had recovered from COVID-19. V and J are TRBV20-1 and TRBJ1-1; D unclear. This sample comprised CD4+ T cells from blood, cultured in vitro, obtained before SARS-CoV-2 vaccination. Here the CDR3 reads CSQRPGPLNTEAFF. The CDR3, as DNA: TGCAGTCAAAGGCCAGGCCCGTTGAACACTGAAGCTTTCTTT.